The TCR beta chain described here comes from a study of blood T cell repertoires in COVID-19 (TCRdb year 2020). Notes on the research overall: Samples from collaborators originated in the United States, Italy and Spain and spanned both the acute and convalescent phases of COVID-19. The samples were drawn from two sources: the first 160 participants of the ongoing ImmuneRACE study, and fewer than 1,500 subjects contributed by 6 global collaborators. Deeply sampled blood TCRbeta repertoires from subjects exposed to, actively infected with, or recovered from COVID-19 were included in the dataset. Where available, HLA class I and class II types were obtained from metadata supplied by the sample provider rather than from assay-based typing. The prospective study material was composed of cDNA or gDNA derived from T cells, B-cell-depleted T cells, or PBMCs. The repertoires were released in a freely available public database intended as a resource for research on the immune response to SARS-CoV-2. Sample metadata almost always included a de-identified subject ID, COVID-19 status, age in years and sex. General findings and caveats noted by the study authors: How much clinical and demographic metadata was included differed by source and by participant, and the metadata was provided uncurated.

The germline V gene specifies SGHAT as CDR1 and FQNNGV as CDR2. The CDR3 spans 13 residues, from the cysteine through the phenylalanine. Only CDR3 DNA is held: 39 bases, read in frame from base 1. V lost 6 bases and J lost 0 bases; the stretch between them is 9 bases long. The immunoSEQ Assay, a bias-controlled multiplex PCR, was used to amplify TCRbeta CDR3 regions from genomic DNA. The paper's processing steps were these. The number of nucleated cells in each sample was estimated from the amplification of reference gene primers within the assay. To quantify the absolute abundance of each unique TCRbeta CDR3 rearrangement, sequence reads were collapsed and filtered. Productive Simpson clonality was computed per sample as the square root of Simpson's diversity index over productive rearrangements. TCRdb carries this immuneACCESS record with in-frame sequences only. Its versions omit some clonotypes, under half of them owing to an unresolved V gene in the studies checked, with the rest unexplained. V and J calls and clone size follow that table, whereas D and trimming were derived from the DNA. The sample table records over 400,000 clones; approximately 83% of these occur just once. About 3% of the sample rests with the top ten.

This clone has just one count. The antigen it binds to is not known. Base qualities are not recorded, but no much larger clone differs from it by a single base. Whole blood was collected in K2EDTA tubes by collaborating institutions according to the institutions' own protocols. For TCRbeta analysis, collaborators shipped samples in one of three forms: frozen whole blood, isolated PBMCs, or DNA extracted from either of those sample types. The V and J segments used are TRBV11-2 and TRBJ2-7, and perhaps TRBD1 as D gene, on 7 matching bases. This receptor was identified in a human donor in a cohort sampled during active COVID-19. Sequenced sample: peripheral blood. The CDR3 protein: CASRRDSSYEQYF. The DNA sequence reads TGTGCCAGCAGGCGGGACAGCTCCTACGAGCAGTACTTC.